A selection of T cell receptor beta chains follows, all from one sample in a study of long-term antiretroviral therapy in people with HIV. The protocol was immunoSEQ multiplex PCR, while the TCRdb copy is restricted to in-frame clones and leaves out a portion. In the table there are 30,000 to 40,000 clones, 75% to 85% of which are singletons. The material was unsorted PBMCs, obtained about 3.3 years after starting antiretroviral therapy. The receptors stem from a man younger than 35 with HIV. CDR3s include the opening cysteine and the closing phenylalanine or tryptophan. A D gene is named only where the DNA matches it firmly. Size is omitted from some rows. Given values are once, few, many or a class for expanded clones.

D,size,V,J,DNA,CDR3
-,-,TRBV5-6,TRBJ2-1,TGTGCCAGCAGAATGGGCAATGAGCAGTTCTTC,CASRMGNEQFF
-,-,TRBV5-1,TRBJ2-7,TGCGCCAGCAGCCATCGGGACATAAACTACGAGCAGTACTTC,CASSHRDINYEQYF
-,few,TRBV28,TRBJ1-2,TGTGCCAGCAGAACGGGGAGAACTAACTATGGCTACACCTTC,CASRTGRTNYGYTF
-,-,TRBV9,TRBJ1-1,TGTGCCAGCAGCGCGGACCCTTGGAACACTGAAGCTTTCTTT,CASSADPWNTEAFF
-,-,TRBV5-5,TRBJ2-6,TGTGCCAGCAGCATGGATCTCTCTGGGGCCAACGTCCTGACTTTC,CASSMDLSGANVLTF
-,-,TRBV10-2,TRBJ2-1,TGCGCCAGCCGAGAACCGTCTAGCTCCTACAATGAGCAGTTCTTC,CASREPSSSYNEQFF
TRBD1,-,TRBV9,TRBJ1-1,TGTGCCAGCAGCGTGGGGACAGGGGCGAACACTGAAGCTTTCTTT,CASSVGTGANTEAFF
-,medium-sized,TRBV15,TRBJ1-4,TGTGCCACCAGCAGACGTAACAGGGCTAGTAATGAAAAACTGTTTTTT,CATSRRNRASNEKLFF
-,once,TRBV9,TRBJ1-1,TGTGCCAGCAGCGTAAAGGAGGGAAGGCCAGCTTTCTTT,CASSVKEGRPAFF
-,few,TRBV5-1,TRBJ1-2,TGCGCCAGCGGCGACAGGCCTAACTATGGCTACACCTTC,CASGDRPNYGYTF
TRBD1,-,TRBV5-4,TRBJ1-1,TGTGCCAGCAGCTCGCGGACAGGAACCACTGAAGCTTTCTTT,CASSSRTGTTEAFF
TRBD1,-,TRBV7-9,TRBJ1-2,TGTGCCAGCAGTCCCCGGGACAGGGCTGGCTACACCTTC,CASSPRDRAGYTF
TRBD2,-,TRBV4-2,TRBJ2-2,TGTGCCAGCAGCCAAGTAAGCGGGGGGGCGTACACCGGGGAGCTGTTTTTT,CASSQVSGGAYTGELFF
-,-,TRBV27,TRBJ2-1,TGTGCCAGCAGTTTAGGTTGGGACGGAGAGCAGTTCTTC,CASSLGWDGEQFF
TRBD1,medium-sized,TRBV27,TRBJ2-7,TGTGCCAGCAGTGAAGGACAGGACCTCTCCTACGAGCAGTACTTC,CASSEGQDLSYEQYF
-,-,TRBV19,TRBJ1-1,TGTGCCAGTAGTGTCCCCGGCACTGAAGCTTTCTTT,CASSVPGTEAFF